A selection of T cell receptor beta chains follows, all from one sample in a study of T-cell reconstitution after alpha-beta-depleted transplantation in children. Via MiXCR, TCRdb re-called the PCR reads, giving one row per CDR3 protein. This sample has some 640,000 distinct CDR3 sequences, with roughly 17% found just once. Specimen: PBMCs from the stem cell graft donor, collected from the stem cell graft. The receptor set was obtained from a human donor who donated a stem cell graft to a child with acute myeloid leukemia. CDR3s leave out the opening cysteine and the closing phenylalanine or tryptophan.

j_gene | v_gene | CDR3aa
TRBJ1-2 | TRBV4-2 | ASSQDRGPFGYT
TRBJ1-5 | TRBV4-3 | ASSQGQGLNQPQH
TRBJ2-1 | TRBV7-9 | AWGGPGFEQF
TRBJ1-2 | TRBV7-9 | ASSFGSFYGYT
TRBJ2-1 | TRBV12-5 | ASGSLPGTGGENEQF
TRBJ2-5 | TRBV5-1 | ASSRLQQGGETQY
TRBJ2-2 | TRBV20-1 | SATRGAQNTGELF
TRBJ1-2 | TRBV10-3 | AISELQETNYGYT
TRBJ2-2 | TRBV4-3 | ASSRTLGGDTGELF
TRBJ1-1 | TRBV29-1 | SALDRPATEAF
TRBJ1-5 | TRBV12-3/TRBV12-4 | ASSSDRDSGQPQH
TRBJ1-1 | TRBV20-1 | SASGTGLTEAF
TRBJ2-4 | TRBV29-1 | SVSGKTPNIQY
TRBJ1-5 | TRBV20-1 | SAQTVSNQPQH
TRBJ2-1 | TRBV29-1 | SVEGRERGKLEQF
TRBJ2-2 | TRBV5-6 | ASSLAGGPSTGELF
TRBJ2-5 | TRBV15 | ATSGAGGAGKETQY
TRBJ2-1 | TRBV20-1 | SAYSAAGAHNEQF
TRBJ1-2 | TRBV7-2 | ASSVSRDRAGDGYT
TRBJ2-7 | TRBV11-2 | ASSSLLDDEQY
TRBJ2-1 | TRBV29-1 | SLAGTADNEQF
TRBJ2-5 | TRBV10-1 | ASSPDSSETQY
TRBJ2-1 | TRBV5-6 | ASSLRTSGAYNEQF
TRBJ2-1 | TRBV7-3 | ASSFQLSGGYNEQF
TRBJ2-3 | TRBV20-1 | RPIGLAGGRGTDTQY
TRBJ2-1 | TRBV11-1 | ASSLRSLADNEQF
TRBJ2-7 | TRBV20-1 | SAREFPVSGYEQY
TRBJ1-1 | TRBV5-6 | ASSRNRASTEAF
TRBJ1-3 | TRBV20-1 | SARAPRDAGSENTIY
TRBJ1-1 | TRBV5-5 | ASSIGQDRAF
TRBJ1-1 | TRBV20-1 | SASVPGQGPNTEAF
TRBJ2-1 | TRBV20-1 | SARDLQVAYNEQF
TRBJ1-2 | TRBV7-9 | ASSLMGGTGINGYT
TRBJ2-3 | TRBV25-1 | ASSDLTGDTDTQY
TRBJ1-5 | TRBV27 | ASSFVAAINQPQH
TRBJ2-3 | TRBV9 | ASSVEGVSSDTQY
TRBJ1-5 | TRBV10-2 | ASSDYLSNQPQH
TRBJ1-6 | TRBV20-1 | STSSGTGASPLH
TRBJ2-1 | TRBV11-1 | ASSLASGSLLRGDEQF
TRBJ2-7 | TRBV12-3/TRBV12-4 | ASRDTIPTYEQY
TRBJ1-2 | TRBV7-2 | ASSLARKGGGYT
TRBJ2-5 | TRBV24-1 | ATSDLSGGAETQY
TRBJ1-5 | TRBV5-1 | ASSLLGASNQPQH
TRBJ2-1 | TRBV12-3/TRBV12-4 | ASLKRATSYNEQF
TRBJ2-3 | TRBV20-1 | SAPTGTPSTQY
TRBJ2-3 | TRBV20-1 | SALGLPGDTQY